This paragraph covers one TCR beta chain sequence. The antigen remains unidentified. This record comes from a study of CD8+CD57+ T cells in acquired aplastic anemia. Study as a whole: Sorted CD4+ plus CD8+ cells gave DNA averaging approximately 3.2 ug. Broader study findings: The number of CD8+ CDR3 sequences shared by patients and controls was under 35.

The study profiled TCR beta VDJ and CDR3 using genomic DNA as template. TCRdb re-called the reads with MiXCR, one entry per CDR3 protein. Of 250,000 to 300,000 distinct CDR3 sequences detected, around 60% appear once; the ten largest clones hold 6.5% to 10%. The germline gives CDR1 LNHNV, CDR2 YYDKDF (reference sequence). The ends lost 2 bases at V and 4 bases at J; junction bases unmatched: 7. The CDR3 has 15 amino acids. The rearrangement links TRBV15 to TRBJ2-5; 7 bases are a match to TRBD2. The origin of this receptor is a human donor with severe aplastic anemia or a healthy control (not recorded which). The specimen sequenced was sorted CD4+, CD8+, or CD8+CD57+ T cells (not recorded which) from PBMCs. CDR3 loop: CATSRSTSRSETQYF. The CDR3 region has the DNA TGTGCCACCAGCAGATCGACTAGCCGTTCAGAGACCCAGTACTTC. Full variable domain (outside the CDR3, taken from reference TRBV15 and TRBJ2-5): DAMVIQNPRYQVTQFGKPVTLSCSQTLNHNVMYWYQQKSSQAPKLLFHYYDKDFNNEADTPDNFQSRRPNTSFCFLDIRSPGLGDTAMYLCATSRSTSRSETQYFGPGTRLLVL.